The rows below give T cell receptor beta chains drawn from one sample of a study of OX40 agonist ivuxolimab in advanced cancers. Assay used: immunoSEQ multiplex PCR; TCRdb lists only in-frame clones, some missing. Of tens of thousands of clones in the sample, roughly nine tenths were seen once. Source: CD4+ or CD8+ T cells sorted from blood, taken in a trial of the OX40 agonist ivuxolimab. These receptors all stem from an adult with an advanced solid tumor such as melanoma, head and neck, liver or kidney cancer. The CDR3 runs from the conserved cysteine through the conserved F or W. A D gene is named only where the DNA matches it firmly. A row's size may be missing; if present it is once, few, many or a size class.

abundance,d_gene,len,j_gene,v_gene,CDR3nt,CDR3aa
-,-,15,TRBJ1-4,TRBV4-1,TGCGCCAGCAGCCAAGGGATTAGATTTAATGAAAAACTGTTTTTT,CASSQGIRFNEKLFF
-,TRBD1,16,TRBJ2-2,TRBV5-1,TGCGCCAGCAGCTTGTGGGGACAGCTGAACACCGGGGAGCTGTTTTTT,CASSLWGQLNTGELFF
-,-,15,TRBJ1-4,TRBV28,TGTGCCAGCAGTTTACCGGAAGTAACTAATGAAAAACTGTTTTTT,CASSLPEVTNEKLFF
-,-,17,TRBJ2-5,TRBV21-1,TGTGCCAGCAGCAAAGCGAGGACAGGGGGGTACCAAGAGACCCAGTACTTC,CASSKARTGGYQETQYF
-,TRBD2,16,TRBJ2-5,TRBV6-6,TGTGCCAGCAGTCTTGGACTAGCGGGGGGGTTGGAGACCCAGTACTTC,CASSLGLAGGLETQYF
-,-,18,TRBJ1-6,TRBV28,TGTGCCAGCAGTTTTTCGCCCTGGACTAAGGCGTCCAATTCACCCCTCCACTTT,CASSFSPWTKASNSPLHF
-,-,12,TRBJ2-3,TRBV4-1,TGCGCCAGCAGGGCCCCCACAGATACGCAGTATTTT,CASRAPTDTQYF
many,TRBD1,14,TRBJ1-2,TRBV9,TGTGCCAGCAGCGTAGAGGACAGGGCGGTTGGCTACACCTTC,CASSVEDRAVGYTF
few,-,14,TRBJ1-1,TRBV7-9,TGTGCCAGCAGCTTATCTGGGGGCGGAACTGAAGCTTTCTTT,CASSLSGGGTEAFF
-,-,12,TRBJ2-2,TRBV27,TGTGCCAGCAGTTTCCCTGGGGGGGAGCTGTTTTTT,CASSFPGGELFF
-,TRBD1,15,TRBJ1-5,TRBV4-1,TGCGCCAGCAGCCACCGGACAGGCCGGGATCAGCCCCAGCATTTT,CASSHRTGRDQPQHF
-,-,12,TRBJ2-2,TRBV5-4,TGTGCCAGCAGCCCGGAGAGCGGGGAGCTGTTTTTT,CASSPESGELFF
-,-,14,TRBJ1-3,TRBV9,TGTGCCAGCAGCGAGACTGCCGGAGGAAACACCATATATTTT,CASSETAGGNTIYF
-,TRBD1,14,TRBJ1-5,TRBV10-1,TGCGCCAGCAGAGGACAGGGGCAAAATCAGCCCCAGCATTTT,CASRGQGQNQPQHF
-,-,15,TRBJ2-1,TRBV7-8,TGTGCCAGCAGCGGTATTGGGGGGTTATCAAATGAGCAGTTCTTC,CASSGIGGLSNEQFF
medium-sized,TRBD2,14,TRBJ2-7,TRBV5-6,TGTGCCAGCAGCTTGGAAGGTAGCGGGCACGAGCAGTACTTC,CASSLEGSGHEQYF
-,-,14,TRBJ2-1,TRBV9,TGTGCCAGCAGCGTAGAAGGCCAGTACAATGAGCAGTTCTTC,CASSVEGQYNEQFF
-,-,16,TRBJ2-3,TRBV10-3,TGTGCCATCTCGCTGAGGGGCGTGGGGGGCACAGATACGCAGTATTTT,CAISLRGVGGTDTQYF
-,-,17,TRBJ1-5,TRBV5-1,TGCGCCAGCAGCTTGACACCCCGACGCTATAGCAATCAGCCCCAGCATTTT,CASSLTPRRYSNQPQHF
-,-,15,TRBJ1-1,TRBV21-1,TGTGCCAGCAGCAAAAGAGCCGCGAATTACACTGAAGCTTTCTTT,CASSKRAANYTEAFF
-,-,17,TRBJ1-6,TRBV9,TGTGCCAGCAGCGTAACATTAATACAGGGACTGGATTCACCCCTCCACTTT,CASSVTLIQGLDSPLHF
-,-,17,TRBJ2-7,TRBV12-2,TGTGCAAGTCGCTTAACGGACAGGGGGCGCCGGTCTTGGGAGCAGTACTTC,CASRLTDRGRRSWEQYF
-,TRBD2,15,TRBJ2-7,TRBV5-4,TGTGCCAGCAGCTTGCTAGCGGGAGGGCCGGGGGAGCAGTACTTC,CASSLLAGGPGEQYF
once,TRBD1,16,TRBJ2-5,TRBV25-1,TGTGCCAGCAGTGAAACCGGCCAGGGGGCGATCTGGACCCAGTACTTC,CASSETGQGAIWTQYF
-,-,13,TRBJ1-3,TRBV30,TGTGCCGAGGAGGGGTCATCAGCAAACACCATATATTTT,CAEEGSSANTIYF
once,TRBD2,16,TRBJ2-1,TRBV7-6,TGTGCCAGCAGCTTAGTAGGCCTAGCGGGAGAAGAGGAGCAGTTCTTC,CASSLVGLAGEEEQFF
-,TRBD1,13,TRBJ2-5,TRBV6-5,TGTGCCACTGAAATAGGGGGCGGGGAGACCCAGTACTTC,CATEIGGGETQYF
few,TRBD1,15,TRBJ1-2,TRBV7-8,TGTGCCAGCAGCTCAGGGGGCAGCAGCGTCTATGGCTACACCTTC,CASSSGGSSVYGYTF
-,TRBD1,15,TRBJ2-1,TRBV19,TGTGCCAGTAGCTTGACAGGGAACTCCTACAATGAGCAGTTCTTC,CASSLTGNSYNEQFF
-,TRBD1,16,TRBJ2-7,TRBV27,TGTGCCAGCAGTACCTGGGGACAGGGGGCTCCCTACGAGCAGTACTTC,CASSTWGQGAPYEQYF
once,-,15,TRBJ2-1,TRBV6-1,TGTGCCAGCGTAGTTCGGTCGAGCTCCTACAATGAGCAGTTCTTC,CASVVRSSSYNEQFF
-,-,12,TRBJ2-7,TRBV29-1,TGCAGCGTCAGGAGGCAGGGCTACGAGCAGTACTTC,CSVRRQGYEQYF
-,-,15,TRBJ2-3,TRBV30,TGTGCCTGGAGTGTACTCGGGAGCCGCACAGATACGCAGTATTTT,CAWSVLGSRTDTQYF
-,-,15,TRBJ1-1,TRBV19,TGTGCCAGTAGTATCTTCGGGACACGGGGCACTGAAGCTTTCTTT,CASSIFGTRGTEAFF
-,TRBD2,15,TRBJ2-3,TRBV27,TGTGCCAGCAGTTTGACTAGCGTTGGCACAGATACGCAGTATTTT,CASSLTSVGTDTQYF
-,-,12,TRBJ1-5,TRBV6-5,TGTGCCAGCAGGAGGAGCAATCAGCCCCAGCATTTT,CASRRSNQPQHF
-,TRBD2,16,TRBJ2-1,TRBV6-6,TGTGCCAGCACAAACAGCCTAGCGGGGGCCAACAATGAGCAGTTCTTC,CASTNSLAGANNEQFF
-,-,16,TRBJ2-1,TRBV7-9,TGTGCCAGCAGCTTAGCGGTTGGCGGACCTTACAATGAGCAGTTCTTC,CASSLAVGGPYNEQFF
once,TRBD1,16,TRBJ2-7,TRBV11-2,TGTGCCAGCAGCTTATTCCCCGCAGGGGGCGGCGACGAGCAGTACTTC,CASSLFPAGGGDEQYF
-,-,15,TRBJ2-1,TRBV5-1,TGCGCCAGCAGCATGGACAGCAGCTCCTACAATGAGCAGTTCTTC,CASSMDSSSYNEQFF
-,-,14,TRBJ2-7,TRBV28,TGTGCCAGCAGCTTAACGCGCGCTTCCTACGAGCAGTACTTC,CASSLTRASYEQYF
-,TRBD1,14,TRBJ1-1,TRBV9,TGTGCCAGCAGCGAGGGGACAGGGAACACTGAAGCTTTCTTT,CASSEGTGNTEAFF
-,-,13,TRBJ1-5,TRBV4-1,TGCGCCAGCGGACCCACCGGGGCTCAGCCCCAGCATTTT,CASGPTGAQPQHF
-,TRBD1,15,TRBJ1-6,TRBV5-3,TGTGCCAGAAGCCCGGACAGGGATCATAATTCACCCCTCCACTTT,CARSPDRDHNSPLHF
-,TRBD1,14,TRBJ1-2,TRBV7-9,TGTGCCAGCAGCCTAACAGGGGCTAACTATGGCTACACCTTC,CASSLTGANYGYTF
few,TRBD2,16,TRBJ2-3,TRBV9,TGTGCCAGCAGCGCGACCCTAGCGGCCCGCACAGATACGCAGTATTTT,CASSATLAARTDTQYF
-,-,14,TRBJ1-1,TRBV21-1,TGTGCCAGCAGCAAGACAGCGGGAGGAACTGAAGCTTTCTTT,CASSKTAGGTEAFF
-,-,14,TRBJ1-3,TRBV9,TGTGCCAGCAGCGTAGAGTCCGAGCGGGACACCATATATTTT,CASSVESERDTIYF
once,TRBD1,16,TRBJ2-1,TRBV9,TGTGCCAGCAGCGGGTTCACAGGGGGCAGATACAATGAGCAGTTCTTC,CASSGFTGGRYNEQFF
-,-,16,TRBJ1-5,TRBV28,TGTGCCAGCAGTCCCGCGGGGTACGCTTCGGATCAGCCCCAGCATTTT,CASSPAGYASDQPQHF
-,TRBD1,15,TRBJ1-2,TRBV4-1,TGCGCCAGCAGCCGGGGACAGCTCGCGAACTATGGCTACACCTTC,CASSRGQLANYGYTF
-,TRBD2,15,TRBJ2-5,TRBV4-3,TGCGCCAGCAGCCACGCTAGCGGGAGCGCCGAGACCCAGTACTTC,CASSHASGSAETQYF
-,-,15,TRBJ2-5,TRBV27,TGTGCCAGCAGCGGCATTTTCGGGGGCCAAGAGACCCAGTACTTC,CASSGIFGGQETQYF